The 28 T cell receptor beta chains presented below share a single source sample, sequenced in a study of T cell responses to AZD1222 COVID-19 vaccine. Some clones are missing from TCRdb's copy, which holds only in-frame ones; the method was immunoSEQ multiplex PCR. The sample carries more than 150,000 clones, approximately 91% recorded once. This material consisted of peripheral blood, taken 28 days after the second AZD1222 dose. These receptors were obtained from an adult who received the AZD1222 COVID-19 vaccine.

The chain joins TRBV5-4 to TRBJ2-6; 9 bases map to TRBD2. With V trimmed by 2 bases and J by 4 bases, 10 bases remained unmatched. Germline CDR1 reads SGHNT; CDR2 reads YYREEE (reference sequence). The CDR3 is 18 residues long. The CDR3 region is CASSFGGGGAKGANVLTF. The CDR3 region has the DNA TGTGCCAGCAGCTTTGGAGGCGGGGGGGCCAAAGGGGCCAACGTCCTGACTTTC. Complete variable domain (other parts from reference TRBV5-4 and TRBJ2-6): ETGVTQSPTHLIKTRGQQVTLRCSSQSGHNTVSWYQQALGQGPQFIFQYYREEENGRGNFPPRFSGLQFPNYSSELNVNALELDDSALYLCASSFGGGGAKGANVLTFGAGSRLTVL.

V usage is TRBV5-1 and J usage is TRBJ1-4, with 7 bases lining up with TRBD1. CDR3 length equals 15 residues. The trim removed 4 bases at V and 5 bases at J, leaving 8 bases unmatched. The germline CDR1 and CDR2 sequences are SGHRS and YFSETQ. This chain's CDR3 is CASSPEGRGNEKLFF. The CDR3 DNA sequence: TGCGCCAGCAGCCCTGAGGGCAGGGGGAATGAAAAACTGTTTTTT. The full variable domain, with the rest looked up from reference TRBV5-1 and TRBJ1-4, is KAGVTQTPRYLIKTRGQQVTLSCSPISGHRSVSWYQQTPGQGLQFLFEYFSETQRNKGNFPGRFSGRQFSNSRSEMNVSTLELGDSALYLCASSPEGRGNEKLFFGSGTQLSVL.

This chain uses TRBV29-1 with TRBJ1-1; a weak D match, TRBD1 (6 bases). Trimming left V 7 bases short and J 5 bases short, with 17 bases between. Germline V lookup: CDR1 SQVTM, CDR2 ANQGSEA. This CDR3 comprises 13 residues. The CDR3 region has the DNA TGCAGCGGGGGGCGGGGCGGTTTTACTGAAGCTTTCTTT. Its translation is CSGGRGGFTEAFF.

This chain's CDR3 is CAPLWGESSYNSPLHF. The CDR3 DNA is TGTGCCCCCCTCTGGGGGGAGAGCTCCTATAATTCACCCCTCCACTTT. This chain joins TRBV7-3 and TRBJ1-6; a possible D gene is TRBD1 (5 bases). This CDR3 comprises 16 residues. Per germline, CDR1 SGHTA and CDR2 FQGTGA. V was clipped by 11 bases and J by 0 bases, with 17 bases between them.

This CDR3 is CASSPQGANIYNEQFF. The CDR3 region has the DNA TGTGCCAGCAGCCCGCAGGGGGCAAATATCTACAATGAGCAGTTCTTC. This sequence joins TRBV7-3 and TRBJ2-1, with 8 nucleotides matching TRBD1. V shed 5 bases and J 3 bases; nucleotides not matched to a gene: 9. Germline CDR1 is SGHTA and CDR2 is FQGTGA. This CDR3 comprises 16 residues. Based on the CDR3 plus reference TRBV7-3 and TRBJ2-1, the full variable domain is GAGVSQTPSNKVTEKGKYVELRCDPISGHTALYWYRQSLGQGPEFLIYFQGTGAADDSGLPNDRFFAVRPEGSVSTLKIQRTERGDSAVYLCASSPQGANIYNEQFFGPGTRLTVL.

The chain has TRBV30 and TRBJ1-6; D ambiguous. Trimming shortened V by 4 bases and J by 6 bases, and 10 bases separated the two germline ends. Germline V lookup: CDR1 GTSNPN, CDR2 SVGIG (reference sequence). The CDR3 totals 13 residues. The chain's CDR3 is CAWTGFTNSPLHF. CDR3 DNA: TGTGCCTGGACAGGTTTCACTAATTCACCCCTCCACTTT.

The rearrangement joins TRBV6-4 to TRBJ1-2; D is possibly TRBD1 (5 bases). Between the trimmed V and J ends, which lost 9 bases and 7 bases, there was a span of 18 bases. Germline V gives CDR1 MRHNA, CDR2 SNTAGT. The CDR3 covers 13 residues. The CDR3 sequence: CARGRQGYVGYTF. CDR3 in DNA: TGTGCCAGGGGGCGGCAGGGCTATGTTGGCTACACCTTC.

The V gene is TRBV28, the J gene TRBJ2-7, with 9 positions matching TRBD1. Germline-derived CDR1 and CDR2 are MDHEN and SYDVKM. The CDR3 is made up of 15 amino acids. V gave up 1 base and J gave up 1 base; unmatched junction bases: 2. CDR3 bases: TGTGCCAGCAGTTTATCGGGGACAGGGTCCTACGAGCAGTACTTC. It encodes CASSLSGTGSYEQYF.

This clone was picked up one time. The genes are TRBV5-8 and TRBJ1-6; perhaps TRBD1 as D (5 bases). Germline CDR1 is SGHTS and CDR2 is YDEGEE. The V gene lost 4 bases and the J gene lost 3 bases, with 11 bases spanning the gap. This CDR3 region has 15 residues. As DNA, the CDR3 is TGTGCCAGCAGCCTCGAGGGACGCTATAATTCACCCCTCCACTTT. It encodes CASSLEGRYNSPLHF.

J is TRBJ2-7 and V is TRBV6-5; TRBD2 matches 11 bases. Per the germline V gene, CDR1 is MNHEY and CDR2 is SVGAGI. This CDR3 is 15 amino acids long. V was clipped by 7 bases and J by 5 bases; unmatched bases: 10. Here the CDR3 reads CASILLAGDNHEQYF. CDR3 sequence (DNA): TGTGCCAGCATCTTACTAGCGGGAGATAACCACGAGCAGTACTTC.

The J gene is TRBJ2-7, the V gene TRBV27; TRBD2 agrees at 8 bases. V shed 2 bases, J shed 6 bases, and the junction held 12 bases outside the gene matches. CDR3 size: 16 residues. Looked up from germline, CDR1 is MNHEY and CDR2 is SMNVEV (reference sequence). The CDR3 protein is CASSLRTSWLSGEQYF. The CDR3 nucleotides read TGTGCCAGCAGTTTACGGACTAGCTGGCTGTCAGGCGAGCAGTACTTC.

The chain carries TRBV19 and TRBJ2-3; a weak D match, TRBD2 (5 bases). CDR1 and CDR2 (germline): LNHDA, SQIVND (reference sequence). The CDR3 spans 15 residues. Deletions cut 7 bases from V and 1 base from J, with 15 bases between. For the CDR3, the DNA is TGTGCCAGTACCATGGGTCTAGCCGGCACAGATACGCAGTATTTT. Protein product: CASTMGLAGTDTQYF. The full variable domain, its missing parts supplied by reference TRBV19 and TRBJ2-3, is DGGITQSPKYLFRKEGQNVTLSCEQNLNHDAMYWYRQDPGQGLRLIYYSQIVNDFQKGDIAEGYSVSREKKESFPLTVTSAQKNPTAFYLCASTMGLAGTDTQYFGPGTRLTVL.

CDR3 sequence: CASSQDRDRGPGYTF. DNA of the CDR3: TGTGCCAGCAGCCAAGATCGGGACAGGGGGCCCGGCTACACCTTC. V and J are TRBV4-2 and TRBJ1-2, with 12 positions matching TRBD1. Trimming removed 0 bases from V and 8 bases from J; junction bases left unmatched: 4. In germline, CDR1 is LGHNA, CDR2 YNFKEQ. This CDR3 is built from 15 residues.

CDR3 residues: CAWIRWSGELFF. The CDR3 nucleotides are TGTGCCTGGATAAGGTGGAGTGGGGAGCTGTTTTTT. The chain has TRBV30 and TRBJ2-2, with D hard to call. Trimming removed 4 bases from V and 8 bases from J, with 11 bases in between. Germline V gene sequence: CDR1 GTSNPN, CDR2 SVGIG (reference sequence). The CDR3 spans 12 residues.

The chain carries TRBV7-9 and TRBJ1-6; D may be TRBD1 (6 bases). Trimming stripped 7 bases from V and 7 bases from J, with 14 bases between. Germline-derived CDR1 and CDR2 are SEHNR and FQNEAQ (reference sequence). The CDR3 is made up of 14 amino acids. CDR3: CASTPGQPNSPLHF. CDR3 in DNA: TGTGCCAGCACCCCTGGACAGCCGAATTCACCCCTCCACTTT. Full variable domain (rest looked up from reference TRBV7-9 and TRBJ1-6): DTGVSQNPRHKITKRGQNVTFRCDPISEHNRLYWYRQTLGQGPEFLTYFQNEAQLEKSRLLSDRFSAERPKGSFSTLEIQRTEQGDSAMYLCASTPGQPNSPLHFGNGTRLTVT.

The rearrangement joins TRBV3-1 (or the pseudogene TRBV3-2) to TRBJ2-2, with 7 bases that match TRBD1. CDR1 and CDR2 (germline): LGHDT, YNNKEL (reference sequence). This CDR3 is built from 15 residues. Trimming cost V 1 base and J 5 bases; bases outside gene matches: 4. Here the CDR3 reads CASSQGTGRTGELFF. The CDR3 region has the DNA TGTGCCAGCAGCCAAGGGACAGGTAGGACCGGGGAGCTGTTTTTT.

This clone was counted once. As DNA, the CDR3 is TGTGCCTGGAGTGTAAAGACAGTCGCTGGCTACACCTTC. It translates to CAWSVKTVAGYTF. This chain uses TRBV30 with TRBJ1-2; TRBD1 is a possible D gene (5 bases). Trimming left V 0 bases short and J 7 bases short, with 12 bases between. The CDR3 sequence is 13 residues long. Germline V gene sequence: CDR1 GTSNPN, CDR2 SVGIG (reference sequence).

The chain combines TRBV6-6 with TRBJ2-7; a weak D match, TRBD2 (6 bases). In germline, CDR1 is MNHNY, CDR2 SVGAGI (reference sequence). The CDR3 runs 16 residues. The V and J ends lost 0 bases and 2 bases respectively, with 14 bases between them. CDR3 loop: CASSYSTSGRTYEQYF. In DNA, the CDR3 is TGTGCCAGCAGTTACTCGACCTCAGGGAGGACCTACGAGCAGTACTTC.

The table lists this clone with a few counts. V is TRBV7-2 and J is TRBJ2-7, with D tentatively TRBD2 (7 bases). Trimming removed 5 bases from V and 4 bases from J, with 15 bases in between. Looked up from germline, CDR1 is SGHTA and CDR2 is FQGNSA. The CDR3 has 14 residues. The CDR3 spells CASSVGGAVYEQYF. CDR3 DNA: TGTGCCAGCAGCGTGGGGGGGGCCGTATACGAGCAGTACTTC. The whole variable domain, remainder taken from reference TRBV7-2 and TRBJ2-7, is GAGVSQSPSNKVTEKGKDVELRCDPISGHTALYWYRQSLGQGLEFLIYFQGNSAPDKSGLPSDRFSAERTGGSVSTLTIQRTQQEDSAVYLCASSVGGAVYEQYFGPGTRLTVT.

This clone was detected once. This chain connects TRBV3-1 (or the pseudogene TRBV3-2) to TRBJ2-7; possible D gene TRBD2, 6 bases. There are 13 residues in the CDR3. Deletions cut 1 base from V and 3 bases from J, with 7 bases between. Germline lookup yields CDR1 LGHDT and CDR2 YNNKEL (reference sequence). The CDR3 nucleotides read TGTGCCAGCAGCCAAGCGGGAGACTACGAGCAGTACTTC. Residues: CASSQAGDYEQYF.

This chain uses TRBV6-5 with TRBJ1-5; a possible D gene is TRBD1 (5 bases). The CDR3 runs 15 residues. Germline values: CDR1 MNHEY, CDR2 SVGAGI. V dropped 4 bases and J dropped 0 bases, with 10 bases sitting between them. The CDR3 coding sequence is TGTGCCAGCAGTTGGGGGGAATCTAGCAATCAGCCCCAGCATTTT. This sequence encodes CASSWGESSNQPQHF.

The J gene is TRBJ2-2, the V gene TRBV18, with 8 bases aligning to TRBD1. V dropped 3 bases and J dropped 2; count of bases not matched to a gene: 5. CDR1 is KGHSH, CDR2 LQKENI, per germline. CDR3 size: 16 residues. This CDR3 is CASSPGTGFNTGELFF. CDR3 in DNA: TGTGCCAGCTCACCTGGGACAGGCTTTAACACCGGGGAGCTGTTTTTT. The entire variable domain, with the rest obtained from reference TRBV18 and TRBJ2-2, is as follows: NAGVMQNPRHLVRRRGQEARLRCSPMKGHSHVYWYRQLPEEGLKFMVYLQKENIIDESGMPKERFSAEFPKEGPSILRIQQVVRGDSAAYFCASSPGTGFNTGELFFGEGSRLTVL.

A single count supports this clone. The J gene is TRBJ1-4, the V gene TRBV18, with TRBD1 matching over 8 bases. Losses at the gene ends were 0 bases for V and 0 bases for J; bases not matched to a gene: 18. The CDR3 runs to 22 residues. Germline lookup yields CDR1 KGHSH and CDR2 LQKENI. The chain's CDR3 is CASSPPRTQGRGRIATNEKLFF. The CDR3 nucleotides are TGTGCCAGCTCACCACCTAGAACCCAGGGCAGGGGGCGAATTGCAACTAATGAAAAACTGTTTTTT.

The CDR3 protein is CASSAASLNTQYF. CDR3 coding DNA: TGTGCCAGCAGTGCCGCGTCATTAAATACGCAGTATTTT. The chain couples TRBV12-3 or TRBV12-4 to TRBJ2-3; no clear D gene. This CDR3 has 13 residues. V lost 5 bases and J 7 bases, leaving 13 bases between the germline ends.

This sequence joins TRBV6-5 and TRBJ1-6; no firm D call. Germline lookup yields CDR1 MNHEY and CDR2 SVGAGI. The V end was cut by 7 bases, the J end by 7 bases, with 17 bases between. This CDR3 is 15 amino acids long. For the CDR3, the DNA is TGTGCCAGCACCCCGACGAATCTGAGGAATTCACCCCTCCACTTT. This sequence encodes CASTPTNLRNSPLHF.

This rearrangement joins TRBV6-2 or TRBV6-3 to TRBJ1-5; TRBD1 matches at 8 bases. The CDR3 extends over 14 amino acids. V trimming: 6 bases; J trimming: 4 bases; junction bases outside the gene matches: 5. Germline V lookup: CDR1 MNHEY, CDR2 SVGEGT. In DNA, the CDR3 is TGTGCCAGCAGCCCGGGACAGGAAAATCAGCCCCAGCATTTT. Encoded protein: CASSPGQENQPQHF.

The genes are TRBV6-5 and TRBJ2-7; perhaps TRBD2 as D (5 bases). This CDR3 spans 15 amino acids. Trimming left V 6 bases short and J 0 bases short, with 15 bases between. Germline V gene data show CDR1 as MNHEY and CDR2 as SVGAGI. Written as DNA, the CDR3 is TGTGCCAGCAGCCCATTCCCCCGGGGCTCCTACGAGCAGTACTTC. As protein: CASSPFPRGSYEQYF.

The genes are TRBV4-1 and TRBJ2-3; perhaps TRBD2 as D (6 bases). The CDR3 consists of 15 residues. V was cut by 4 bases and J by 2 bases, with 13 bases left in between. Germline V lookup: CDR1 MGHRA, CDR2 YSYEKL. CDR3 sequence: CASSRGGADTDTQYF. CDR3 bases: TGCGCCAGCAGCCGTGGCGGGGCGGACACAGATACGCAGTATTTT.